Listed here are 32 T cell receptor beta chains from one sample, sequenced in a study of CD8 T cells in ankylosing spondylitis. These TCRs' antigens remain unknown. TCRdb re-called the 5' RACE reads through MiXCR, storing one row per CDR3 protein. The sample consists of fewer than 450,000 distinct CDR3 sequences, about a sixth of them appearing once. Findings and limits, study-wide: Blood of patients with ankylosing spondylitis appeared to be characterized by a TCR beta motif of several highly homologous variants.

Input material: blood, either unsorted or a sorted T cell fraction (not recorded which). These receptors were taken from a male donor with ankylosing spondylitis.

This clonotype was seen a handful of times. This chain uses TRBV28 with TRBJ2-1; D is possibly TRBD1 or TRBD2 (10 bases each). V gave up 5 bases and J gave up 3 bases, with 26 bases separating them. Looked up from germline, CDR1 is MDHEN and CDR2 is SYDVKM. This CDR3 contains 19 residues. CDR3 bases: TGTGCCAGCAGTCTAAGGACAGGGGGTGGACTAGCGGTCTACAATGAGCAGTTCTTC. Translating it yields CASSLRTGGGLAVYNEQFF.

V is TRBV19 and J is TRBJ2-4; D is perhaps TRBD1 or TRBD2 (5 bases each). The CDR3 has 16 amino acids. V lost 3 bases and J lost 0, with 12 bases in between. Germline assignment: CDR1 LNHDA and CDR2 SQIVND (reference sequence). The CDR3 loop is CASSIGAELAKNIQYF. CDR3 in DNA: TGTGCCAGTAGTATCGGGGCAGAGCTAGCCAAAAACATTCAGTACTTC.

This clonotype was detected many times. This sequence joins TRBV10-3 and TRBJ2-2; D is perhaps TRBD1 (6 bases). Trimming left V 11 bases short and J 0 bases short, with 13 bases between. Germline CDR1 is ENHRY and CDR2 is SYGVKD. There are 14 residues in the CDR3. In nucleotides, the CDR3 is TGTGCCGTCCGGGACAACGCGAACACCGGGGAGCTGTTTTTT. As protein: CAVRDNANTGELFF.

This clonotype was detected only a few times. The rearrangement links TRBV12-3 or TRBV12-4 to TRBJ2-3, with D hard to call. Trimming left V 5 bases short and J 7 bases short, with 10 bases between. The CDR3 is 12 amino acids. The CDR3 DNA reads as TGTGCCAGCAGTCCTCGGACCCATACGCAGTATTTT. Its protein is CASSPRTHTQYF.

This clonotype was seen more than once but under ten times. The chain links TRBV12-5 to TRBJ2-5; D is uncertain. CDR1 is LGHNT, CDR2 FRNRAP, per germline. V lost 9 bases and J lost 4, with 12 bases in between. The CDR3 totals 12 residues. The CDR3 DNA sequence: TGTGCTAGCGCCGGGCTGGGAGAGACCCAGTACTTC. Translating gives CASAGLGETQYF.

CDR3 sequence reads: CASSPLGQGTNEKLFF. For the CDR3, the DNA is TGTGCCAGCTCACCACTAGGACAGGGAACTAATGAAAAACTGTTTTTT. The V gene is TRBV18, the J gene TRBJ1-4, with 8 bases identical to TRBD1. This CDR3 contains 16 residues. Per germline, CDR1 KGHSH and CDR2 LQKENI. J was trimmed by 1 base and V by 1 base; bases with no gene match: 2.

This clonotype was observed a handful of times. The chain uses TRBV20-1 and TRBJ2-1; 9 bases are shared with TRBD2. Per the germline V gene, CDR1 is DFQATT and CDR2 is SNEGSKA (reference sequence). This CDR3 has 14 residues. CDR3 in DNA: TGCAGCCCACCCTGGCGGGAGGGCCTCCGGGAGCAGTTCTTC. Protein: CSPPWREGLREQFF.

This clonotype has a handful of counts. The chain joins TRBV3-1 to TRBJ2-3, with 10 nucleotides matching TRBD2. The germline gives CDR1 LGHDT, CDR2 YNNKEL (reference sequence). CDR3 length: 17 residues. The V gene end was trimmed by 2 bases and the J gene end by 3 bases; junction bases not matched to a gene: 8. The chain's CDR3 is CASSQRRSGRATDTQYF. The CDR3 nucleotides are TGTGCCAGCAGCCAAAGACGGAGCGGGAGGGCGACAGATACGCAGTATTTT.

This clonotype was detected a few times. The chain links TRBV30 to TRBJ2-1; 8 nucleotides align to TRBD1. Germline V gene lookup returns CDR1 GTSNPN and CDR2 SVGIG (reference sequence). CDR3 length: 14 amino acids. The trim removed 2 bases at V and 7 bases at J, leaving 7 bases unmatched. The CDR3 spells CAWSSGGGWNEQFF. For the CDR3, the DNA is TGTGCCTGGAGTTCAGGGGGCGGGTGGAATGAGCAGTTCTTC.

The CDR3 nucleotides read TGCAGTGCTTGGGGGCTCGGCCCGGGACTATCATTTTTCGAGACCCAGTACTTC. This translates into CSAWGLGPGLSFFETQYF. This rearrangement joins TRBV20-1 to TRBJ2-5, with D perhaps TRBD2 (7 bases). The CDR3 has 18 amino acids. V lost 5 bases and J lost 5, with 30 bases in between. Germline V gene lookup returns CDR1 DFQATT and CDR2 SNEGSKA (reference sequence).

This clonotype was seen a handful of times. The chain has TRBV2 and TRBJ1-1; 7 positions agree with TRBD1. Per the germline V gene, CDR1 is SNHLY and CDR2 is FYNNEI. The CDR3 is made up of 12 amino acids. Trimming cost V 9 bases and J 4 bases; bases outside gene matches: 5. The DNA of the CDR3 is TGTGCCAGAGACAGGGTCGGCACTGAAGCTTTCTTT. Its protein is CARDRVGTEAFF.

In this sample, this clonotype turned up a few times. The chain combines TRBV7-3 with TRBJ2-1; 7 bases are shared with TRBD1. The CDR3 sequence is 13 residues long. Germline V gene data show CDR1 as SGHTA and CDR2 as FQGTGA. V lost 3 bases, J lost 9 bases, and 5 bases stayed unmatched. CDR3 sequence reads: CASSFTGAGEQFF. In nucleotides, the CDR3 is TGTGCCAGCAGCTTTACAGGGGCTGGTGAGCAGTTCTTC.

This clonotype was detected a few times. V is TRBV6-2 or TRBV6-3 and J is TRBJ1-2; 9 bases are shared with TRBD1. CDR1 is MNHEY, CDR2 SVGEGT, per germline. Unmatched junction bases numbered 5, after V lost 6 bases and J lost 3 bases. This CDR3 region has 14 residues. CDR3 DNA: TGTGCCAGCAGCCCACAGGGGGCTTACTATGGCTACACCTTC. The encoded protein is CASSPQGAYYGYTF.

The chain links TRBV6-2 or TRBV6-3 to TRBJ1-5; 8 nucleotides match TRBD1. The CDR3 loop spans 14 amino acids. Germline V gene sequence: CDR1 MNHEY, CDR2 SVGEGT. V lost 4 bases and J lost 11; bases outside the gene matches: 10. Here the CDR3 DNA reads TGTGCCAGCAGTTCATCAGGGGGCTCTGGGTCCCAGCATTTT. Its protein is CASSSSGGSGSQHF.

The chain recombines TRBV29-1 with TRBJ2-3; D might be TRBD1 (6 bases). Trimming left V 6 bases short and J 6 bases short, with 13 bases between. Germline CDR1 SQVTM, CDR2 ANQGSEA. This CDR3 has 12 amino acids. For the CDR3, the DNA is TGCAGCGTCCGGCAGGGGAAGGATACGCAGTATTTT. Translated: CSVRQGKDTQYF.

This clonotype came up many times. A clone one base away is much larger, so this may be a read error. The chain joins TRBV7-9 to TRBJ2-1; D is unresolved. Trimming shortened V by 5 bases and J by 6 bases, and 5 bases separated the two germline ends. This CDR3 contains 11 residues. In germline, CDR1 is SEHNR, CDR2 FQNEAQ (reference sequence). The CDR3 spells CASSPTNEQFF. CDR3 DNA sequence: TGTGCCAGCAGCCCCACCAATGAGCAGTTCTTC.

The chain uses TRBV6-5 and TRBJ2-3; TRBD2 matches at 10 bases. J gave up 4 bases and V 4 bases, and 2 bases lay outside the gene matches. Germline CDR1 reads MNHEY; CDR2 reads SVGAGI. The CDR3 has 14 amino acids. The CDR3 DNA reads TGTGCCAGCAGTTGGGGACTAGCGTCAGATACGCAGTATTTT. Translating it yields CASSWGLASDTQYF.

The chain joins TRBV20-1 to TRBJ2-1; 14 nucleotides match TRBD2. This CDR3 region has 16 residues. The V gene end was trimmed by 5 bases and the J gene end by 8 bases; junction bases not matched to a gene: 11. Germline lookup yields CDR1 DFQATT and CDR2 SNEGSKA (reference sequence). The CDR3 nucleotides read TGCAGTGCTCGCGGCAGACTAGCGGGAGGGATGTATGAGCAGTTCTTC. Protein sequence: CSARGRLAGGMYEQFF.

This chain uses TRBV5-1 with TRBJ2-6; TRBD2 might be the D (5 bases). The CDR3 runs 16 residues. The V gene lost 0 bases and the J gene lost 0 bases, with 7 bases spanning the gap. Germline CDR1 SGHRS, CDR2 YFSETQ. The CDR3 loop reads CASSLVGDSGANVLTF. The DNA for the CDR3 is TGCGCCAGCAGCTTGGTGGGAGACTCTGGGGCCAACGTCCTGACTTTC.

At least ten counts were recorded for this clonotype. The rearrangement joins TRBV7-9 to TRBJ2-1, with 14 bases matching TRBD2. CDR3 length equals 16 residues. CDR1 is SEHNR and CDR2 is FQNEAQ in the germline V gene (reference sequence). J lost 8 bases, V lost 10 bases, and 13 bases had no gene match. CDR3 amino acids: CATKQSRLAGGDEQFF. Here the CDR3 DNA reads TGTGCCACCAAACAATCCCGACTAGCGGGAGGGGATGAGCAGTTCTTC.

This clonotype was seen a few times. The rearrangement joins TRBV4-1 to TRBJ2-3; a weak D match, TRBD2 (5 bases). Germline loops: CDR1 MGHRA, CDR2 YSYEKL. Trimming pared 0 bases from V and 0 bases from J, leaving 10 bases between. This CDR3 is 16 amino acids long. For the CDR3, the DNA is TGCGCCAGCAGCCAAGATAGAGGGATGAGCACAGATACGCAGTATTTT. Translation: CASSQDRGMSTDTQYF.

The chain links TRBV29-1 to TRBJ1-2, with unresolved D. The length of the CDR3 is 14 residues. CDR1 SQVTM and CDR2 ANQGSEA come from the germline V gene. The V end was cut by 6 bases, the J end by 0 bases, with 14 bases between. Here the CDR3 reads CSVAEKATNYGYTF. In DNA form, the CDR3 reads TGCAGCGTAGCTGAAAAGGCAACTAACTATGGCTACACCTTC. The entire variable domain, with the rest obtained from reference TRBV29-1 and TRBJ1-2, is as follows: SAVISQKPSRDICQRGTSLTIQCQVDSQVTMMFWYRQQPGQSLTLIATANQGSEATYESGFVIDKFPISRPNLTFSTLTVSNMSPEDSSIYLCSVAEKATNYGYTFGSGTRLTVV.

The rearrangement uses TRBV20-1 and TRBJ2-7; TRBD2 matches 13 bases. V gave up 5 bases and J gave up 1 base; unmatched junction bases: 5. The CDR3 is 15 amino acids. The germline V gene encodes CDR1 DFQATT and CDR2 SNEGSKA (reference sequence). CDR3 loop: CSAVGLAGISYEQYF. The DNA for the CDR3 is TGCAGTGCTGTGGGACTAGCGGGGATATCCTACGAGCAGTACTTC.

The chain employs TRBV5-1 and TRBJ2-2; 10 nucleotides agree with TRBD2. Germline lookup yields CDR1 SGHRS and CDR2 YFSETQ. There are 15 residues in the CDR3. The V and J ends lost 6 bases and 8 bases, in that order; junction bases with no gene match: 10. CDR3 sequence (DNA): TGCGCCAGCACCCCGGCGGCTAGCGGGAGTGGGGAGCTGTTTTTT. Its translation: CASTPAASGSGELFF.

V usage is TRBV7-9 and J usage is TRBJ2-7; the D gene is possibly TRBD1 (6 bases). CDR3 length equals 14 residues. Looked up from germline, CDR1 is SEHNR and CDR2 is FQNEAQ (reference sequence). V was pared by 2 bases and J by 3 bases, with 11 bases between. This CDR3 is CASSLTGLNYEQYF. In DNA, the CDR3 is TGTGCCAGCAGCTTAACAGGGCTTAACTACGAGCAGTACTTC.

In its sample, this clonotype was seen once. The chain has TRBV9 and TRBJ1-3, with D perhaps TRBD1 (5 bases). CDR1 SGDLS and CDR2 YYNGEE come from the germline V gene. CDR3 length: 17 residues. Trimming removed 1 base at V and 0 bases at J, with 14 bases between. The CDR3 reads CASSVRGTRYSGNTIYF. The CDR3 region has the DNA TGTGCCAGCAGCGTAAGGGGCACAAGATACTCTGGAAACACCATATATTTT.

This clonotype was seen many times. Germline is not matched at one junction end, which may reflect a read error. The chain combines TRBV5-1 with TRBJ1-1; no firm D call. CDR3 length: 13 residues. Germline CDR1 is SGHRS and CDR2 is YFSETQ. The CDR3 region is CASSLAVGTEAFF. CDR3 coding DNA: TGTGCCAGCAGCTTAGCGGTAGGCACTGAAGCTTTCTTT. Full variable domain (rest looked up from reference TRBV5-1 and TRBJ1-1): KAGVTQTPRYLIKTRGQQVTLSCSPISGHRSVSWYQQTPGQGLQFLFEYFSETQRNKGNFPGRFSGRQFSNSRSEMNVSTLELGDSALYLCASSLAVGTEAFFGQGTRLTVV.

As DNA, the CDR3 is TGCAGTGCTAGTTGGCAGGGTAGCAATCAGCCCCAGCATTTT. Translation: CSASWQGSNQPQHF. This sequence joins TRBV20-1 and TRBJ1-5; maybe TRBD1 (5 bases). Trimming pared 3 bases from V and 0 bases from J, leaving 9 bases between. Germline V lookup: CDR1 DFQATT, CDR2 SNEGSKA (reference sequence). The CDR3 extends over 14 amino acids.

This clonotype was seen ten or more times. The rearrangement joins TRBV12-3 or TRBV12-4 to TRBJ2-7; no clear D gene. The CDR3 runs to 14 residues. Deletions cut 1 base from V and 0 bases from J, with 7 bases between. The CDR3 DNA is TGTGCCAGCAGTTTAGACGGCTACTCCTACGAGCAGTACTTC. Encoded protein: CASSLDGYSYEQYF.

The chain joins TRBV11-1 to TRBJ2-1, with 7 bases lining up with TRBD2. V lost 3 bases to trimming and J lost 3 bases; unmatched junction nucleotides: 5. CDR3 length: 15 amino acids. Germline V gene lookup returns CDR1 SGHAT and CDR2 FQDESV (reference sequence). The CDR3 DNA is TGTGCCAGCAGCTTTCTGTCTAGCGGCTACAATGAGCAGTTCTTC. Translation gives CASSFLSSGYNEQFF.

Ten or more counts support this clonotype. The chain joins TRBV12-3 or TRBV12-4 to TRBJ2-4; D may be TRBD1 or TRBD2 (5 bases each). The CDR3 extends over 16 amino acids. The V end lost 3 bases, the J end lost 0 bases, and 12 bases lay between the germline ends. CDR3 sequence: CASSLGTVLAKNIQYF. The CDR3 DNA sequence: TGTGCCAGCAGTTTGGGGACCGTCCTAGCCAAAAACATTCAGTACTTC.

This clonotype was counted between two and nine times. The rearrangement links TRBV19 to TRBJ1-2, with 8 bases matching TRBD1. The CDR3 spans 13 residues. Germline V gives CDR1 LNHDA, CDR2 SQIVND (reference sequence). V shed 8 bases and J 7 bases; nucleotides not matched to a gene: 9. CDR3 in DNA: TGTGCCAGTCGCGCAGGACAGGGCCGTGGCTACACCTTC. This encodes CASRAGQGRGYTF.